This T cell receptor (beta chain) was captured by sequencing in a study of blood T cell repertoires in COVID-19. Study-wide background: Researchers got acute and convalescent COVID-19 samples from the United States, Italy and Spain. T cells, B-cell-depleted T cells, or PBMCs supplied cDNA or gDNA.

The germline CDR1 and CDR2 sequences are MNHEY and SVGEGT. Trimming left V 4 bases short and J 4 bases short, with 13 bases between. This CDR3 region has 14 residues. As originally analysed: Amplified reference gene primers provided the basis for estimating nucleated cell counts. The repertoire was sequenced with immunoSEQ multiplex PCR; TCRdb's copy has only in-frame clones and lacks some. Clone size and the V and J calls come from that table; the DNA yielded D and trimming. The table has a few hundred thousand clones, 82% seen once. The rearrangement joins TRBV6-2 or TRBV6-3 to TRBJ1-1; D is unresolved. The sample taken for sequencing was peripheral blood. This receptor was obtained from a woman aged 18-35 years with acute or convalescent COVID-19. CDR3 protein: CASSSSPGSTEAFF. The CDR3 DNA is TGTGCCAGCAGTTCAAGCCCGGGGTCCACTGAAGCTTTCTTT.